The 3 T cell receptor beta chains given below trace back to one sample, sequenced in a study of T cell responses to AZD1222 COVID-19 vaccine. Using immunoSEQ multiplex PCR, the repertoire was profiled, and TCRdb retains in-frame clones only, with some absent. The sample consists of under 150,000 clones, 70% to 90% of them appearing once. Sequencing was performed on peripheral blood, taken on day 0 of AZD1222 vaccination. Source of these receptors: an adult in good health.

In regard to this clone: Mismatch with germline at one junction end may stem from a read error. The V call is TRBV2, the J call TRBJ1-2; D is ambiguous. CDR1 and CDR2 (germline): SNHLY, FYNNEI. The CDR3 is 11 amino acids. The CDR3 DNA reads TGTGCCAGCACAACCAACCTAGTTACTGCCTTC. This encodes CASTTNLVTAF.

Concerning this clone itself: The sample carries other DNA sequences with the same CDR3. The rearrangement joins TRBV5-4 to TRBJ1-1, with no clear D. The germline V gene encodes CDR1 SGHNT and CDR2 YYREEE (reference sequence). There are 11 residues in the CDR3. V lost 5 bases, J lost 2 bases, and 4 bases lay in between. Written as DNA, the CDR3 is TGTGCCAGCAGTCTAAACACTGAAGCTTTCTTT. It translates to CASSLNTEAFF. The full variable domain, its missing parts supplied by reference TRBV5-4 and TRBJ1-1, is ETGVTQSPTHLIKTRGQQVTLRCSSQSGHNTVSWYQQALGQGPQFIFQYYREEENGRGNFPPRFSGLQFPNYSSELNVNALELDDSALYLCASSLNTEAFFGQGTRLTVV.

J is TRBJ2-3 and V is TRBV11-2; D gene unclear. The CDR3 extends over 11 amino acids. The germline CDR1 and CDR2 sequences are SGHAT and FQNNGV. Trimming took 4 bases from V and 5 from J, leaving 4 bases between them. DNA of the CDR3: TGTGCCAGCAGCTCCGTAGATACGCAGTATTTT. The encoded protein is CASSSVDTQYF. Full variable domain (remainder filled in from reference TRBV11-2 and TRBJ2-3): EAGVAQSPRYKIIEKRQSVAFWCNPISGHATLYWYQQILGQGPKLLIQFQNNGVVDDSQLPKDRFSAERLKGVDSTLKIQPAKLEDSAVYLCASSSVDTQYFGPGTRLTVL.